The clone carrying this T cell receptor (beta chain) was seen just once. The junction shows a germline mismatch at one end, possibly a read error. TCRdb re-called the PCR reads with MiXCR. The table includes about 6,400 clones, 32% detected once. The data stem from a study of metastatic and nonmetastatic thyroid tumors. The CDR3 has 15 residues. The germline V gene has CDR1 SGHTA and CDR2 FQGNSA. Every patient was untreated before thyroid surgery. The chain recombines TRBV7-2 with TRBJ1-3; possible D gene TRBD1, 6 bases. The sample taken for sequencing was tumor tissue. The TCR originated in a female donor with papillary thyroid cancer or a benign thyroid nodule (not recorded which). Some clones in this sample may be carry-over from other donors' samples. CDR3 sequence reads: CASILGGLSGKTIYF. The CDR3 nucleotides read TGTGCCAGCATCTTAGGGGGGCTCTCTGGAAAAACCATATATTTT.